This is a list of T cell receptor beta chains from one sample in a study of a mutant IDH1 vaccine in newly diagnosed glioma. Only in-frame clones appear in the TCRdb table, and some are missing; sequencing was by immunoSEQ multiplex PCR. This table holds 60,000 to 85,000 clones, 75% to 90% found once. Their target antigens are unknown. The sequencing here drew on PBMCs, taken from a glioma patient whose treatment included an IDH1 peptide vaccine. The receptors here all came from a woman in her fifties or sixties with glioma. Both conserved end residues are part of each CDR3. D genes are given only for firm matches. The size entry is marked missing in some rows and otherwise reads once, few, many or a size class.

j_call: TRBJ2-2
d_call: .
clone_size: .
v_call: TRBV19
cdr3_nt: TGTGCCAGTCGAAAAGGGGCTCAGTTCGCGAACACCGGGGAGCTGTTTTTT
cdr3_aa: CASRKGAQFANTGELFF

j_call: TRBJ2-2
d_call: .
clone_size: .
v_call: TRBV28
cdr3_nt: TGTGCCAGCAGTTTATGGGCTGGGGAGAACACCGGGGAGCTGTTTTTT
cdr3_aa: CASSLWAGENTGELFF

j_call: TRBJ1-2
d_call: .
clone_size: .
v_call: TRBV11-2
cdr3_nt: TGTGCCAGCAGCTTAGATCTGGGGGATGGCTACACCTTC
cdr3_aa: CASSLDLGDGYTF

j_call: TRBJ2-1
d_call: .
clone_size: .
v_call: TRBV12-5
cdr3_nt: TGTGCTAGTGGTTCCTTCCGGGCCATTGGCAATGAGCAGTTCTTC
cdr3_aa: CASGSFRAIGNEQFF

j_call: TRBJ1-1
d_call: .
clone_size: .
v_call: TRBV5-5
cdr3_nt: TGTGCCAGCATCATTGACCTGAACACTGAAGCTTTCTTT
cdr3_aa: CASIIDLNTEAFF

j_call: TRBJ2-1
d_call: .
clone_size: .
v_call: TRBV5-4
cdr3_nt: TGTGCCAGCAGGGGGGTAGCGGCAGATGAGCAGTTCTTC
cdr3_aa: CASRGVAADEQFF

j_call: TRBJ2-7
d_call: TRBD2
clone_size: .
v_call: TRBV11-1
cdr3_nt: TGTGCCAGCAGCTCCCTAGCGGGAGTAGGATACGAGCAGTACTTC
cdr3_aa: CASSSLAGVGYEQYF

j_call: TRBJ1-3
d_call: TRBD1
clone_size: .
v_call: TRBV15
cdr3_nt: TGTGCCACCAGCATTGGACCGGGACAGGGTTACGGAAACACCATATATTTT
cdr3_aa: CATSIGPGQGYGNTIYF

j_call: TRBJ1-1
d_call: TRBD1
clone_size: .
v_call: TRBV7-9
cdr3_nt: TGTGCCAGCAGCTTAGCGCTCGGACAGGGTCGGGACACTGAAGCTTTCTTT
cdr3_aa: CASSLALGQGRDTEAFF

j_call: TRBJ2-3
d_call: .
clone_size: .
v_call: TRBV30
cdr3_nt: TGTGCCTGGAGTATGAGGGACACGCAGTATTTT
cdr3_aa: CAWSMRDTQYF

j_call: TRBJ2-7
d_call: .
clone_size: .
v_call: TRBV18
cdr3_nt: TGTGCCAGCTCACCACTCGCTCTCTCGAGAAAAAGCTCCTACGAGCAGTACTTC
cdr3_aa: CASSPLALSRKSSYEQYF

j_call: TRBJ2-6
d_call: .
clone_size: .
v_call: TRBV5-1
cdr3_nt: TGCGCCAGCAGCCTTAGGAGCTCTGGGGCCAACGTCCTGACTTTC
cdr3_aa: CASSLRSSGANVLTF

j_call: TRBJ2-2
d_call: .
clone_size: .
v_call: TRBV27
cdr3_nt: TGTGCCAGCAGTTTGTGGGAATCCACCGGGGAGCTGTTTTTT
cdr3_aa: CASSLWESTGELFF

j_call: TRBJ2-3
d_call: TRBD2
clone_size: .
v_call: TRBV9
cdr3_nt: TGTGCCAGCAGCGAGGGGGGTCTTAGACTAGCGGGCACAGATACGCAGTATTTT
cdr3_aa: CASSEGGLRLAGTDTQYF

j_call: TRBJ1-5
d_call: TRBD1
clone_size: .
v_call: TRBV6-5
cdr3_nt: TGTGCCAGCAATACCGGACAGGGGGTCAATCAGCCCCAGCATTTT
cdr3_aa: CASNTGQGVNQPQHF

j_call: TRBJ2-1
d_call: .
clone_size: .
v_call: TRBV27
cdr3_nt: TGTGCCAGCAAAGGGGTCGGGACTGTCAATGAGCAGTTCTTC
cdr3_aa: CASKGVGTVNEQFF

j_call: TRBJ2-7
d_call: .
clone_size: .
v_call: TRBV7-9
cdr3_nt: TGTGCCAGCAGCTCCGGGACCGCCGAGGAATACTTC
cdr3_aa: CASSSGTAEEYF

j_call: TRBJ1-1
d_call: .
clone_size: .
v_call: TRBV5-8
cdr3_nt: TGTGCCAGCAGTAGAGGCAGGGGCACTGAAGCTTTCTTT
cdr3_aa: CASSRGRGTEAFF

j_call: TRBJ2-1
d_call: .
clone_size: .
v_call: TRBV6-5
cdr3_nt: TGTGCCAGCAGGTCTAGCTATGAGCAGTTCTTC
cdr3_aa: CASRSSYEQFF

j_call: TRBJ1-3
d_call: .
clone_size: .
v_call: TRBV6-1
cdr3_nt: TGTGCCAGCGTCCAGGGGAAGGGAAACACCATATATTTT
cdr3_aa: CASVQGKGNTIYF

j_call: TRBJ2-7
d_call: .
clone_size: .
v_call: TRBV10-2
cdr3_nt: TGCGCCACCCTATCAGCAGGCGGCTACGAGCAGTACTTC
cdr3_aa: CATLSAGGYEQYF

j_call: TRBJ2-1
d_call: TRBD2
clone_size: few
v_call: TRBV11-3
cdr3_nt: TGTGCCAGCAGCGTGACTAGCGGGAGTGGCAATGAGCAGTTCTTC
cdr3_aa: CASSVTSGSGNEQFF

j_call: TRBJ2-7
d_call: TRBD2
clone_size: .
v_call: TRBV28
cdr3_nt: TGTGCCAGCAGTAAGGGCGGGAGAAAGGGAAACGAGCAGTACTTC
cdr3_aa: CASSKGGRKGNEQYF

j_call: TRBJ2-7
d_call: .
clone_size: .
v_call: TRBV28
cdr3_nt: TGTGCCAGCATCGGACAGATCCTTTCCTACGAGCAGTACTTC
cdr3_aa: CASIGQILSYEQYF

j_call: TRBJ2-1
d_call: TRBD1
clone_size: .
v_call: TRBV6-5
cdr3_nt: TGTGCCAGCAGTTTGGACAGGTATTTCCCCAATGAGCAGTTCTTC
cdr3_aa: CASSLDRYFPNEQFF

j_call: TRBJ1-1
d_call: .
clone_size: few
v_call: TRBV18
cdr3_nt: TGTGCCAGCTCACCCGAGGGGACGGGCGAAGCTTTCTTT
cdr3_aa: CASSPEGTGEAFF